This T cell receptor beta chain comes out of a study of T cells in Graves' hyperthyroidism and ophthalmopathy. Study at large: Pretreatment peripheral blood was obtained at initial diagnosis.

Template material for amplifying TCR beta CDR3 regions consisted of RNA transcripts. The TCR CDR3 was amplified in a first-round RT-PCR using the HTBI primer set. Each CDR3 protein gets one entry after TCRdb re-called the multiplex PCR reads with MiXCR. The data show 470,000 or so distinct CDR3 sequences, with under 25% seen just once and approximately 25% held by the top ten. Germline V CDR1 and CDR2: SGHAT, FQNNGV. The germline V and J ends were trimmed by 5 bases and 0 bases, with 13 bases remaining between them. The CDR3 is made up of 15 amino acids. The patients, who ranged from 18 to 65 in age, presented with newly diagnosed hyperthyroidism lasting under 2 months. In this sample, this clonotype turned up a few times.

This receptor was taken from a man aged 18 to 30 with Graves' hyperthyroidism. V gene TRBV11-2 combines with J gene TRBJ1-1; D is unresolved. The sample was blood. CDR3 residues: CASSVRAPLNTEAFF. The CDR3 DNA follows: TGTGCCAGCAGCGTACGGGCCCCATTGAACACTGAAGCTTTCTTT.